The rows below give T cell receptor beta chains drawn from one sample of a study of T cell responses to AZD1222 COVID-19 vaccine. Some clones are missing from TCRdb's copy, which holds only in-frame ones; the method was immunoSEQ multiplex PCR. Of about 210,000 clones listed, around 92% were seen once; the top ten hold roughly 1.4%. This specimen consisted of peripheral blood, obtained on day 0 of AZD1222 vaccination. These receptors were obtained from an adult in good health. Each CDR3 is given with its conserved first and last residue. The order of the fields is V gene, clone size, CDR3 length, J gene, D gene, CDR3 protein, CDR3 DNA. The D gene is left open where the match is weak. Clone size is not always given. Where it is, it says once, few, many or a class for expanded clones.

v_call: TRBV3-1/TRBV3-2; clone_size: .; cdr3_length: 13; j_call: TRBJ2-5; d_call: .; cdr3_aa: CASSQPGAETQYF; cdr3_nt: TGTGCCAGCAGCCAACCGGGGGCAGAGACCCAGTACTTC
v_call: TRBV6-5; clone_size: .; cdr3_length: 15; j_call: TRBJ2-1; d_call: TRBD2; cdr3_aa: CASREIAGEMNEQFF; cdr3_nt: TGTGCCAGCAGGGAGATAGCGGGGGAGATGAATGAGCAGTTCTTC
v_call: TRBV20-1; clone_size: once; cdr3_length: 15; j_call: TRBJ2-3; d_call: .; cdr3_aa: CSASSVRGNTDTQYF; cdr3_nt: TGCAGTGCTAGTTCAGTACGGGGAAACACAGATACGCAGTATTTT
v_call: TRBV5-1; clone_size: .; cdr3_length: 14; j_call: TRBJ2-7; d_call: TRBD1; cdr3_aa: CASSFGDRVYEQYF; cdr3_nt: TGCGCCAGCAGCTTCGGGGACAGGGTCTACGAGCAGTACTTC
v_call: TRBV3-1/TRBV3-2; clone_size: once; cdr3_length: 12; j_call: TRBJ1-1; d_call: .; cdr3_aa: CASSQDRGEAFF; cdr3_nt: TGTGCCAGCAGCCAAGATCGAGGTGAAGCTTTCTTT
v_call: TRBV3-1/TRBV3-2; clone_size: .; cdr3_length: 14; j_call: TRBJ1-1; d_call: .; cdr3_aa: CASSQVGGETEAFF; cdr3_nt: TGTGCCAGCAGCCAAGTGGGGGGGGAGACTGAAGCTTTCTTT
v_call: TRBV3-1/TRBV3-2; clone_size: .; cdr3_length: 14; j_call: TRBJ1-1; d_call: TRBD1; cdr3_aa: CASSLGQLNTEAFF; cdr3_nt: TGTGCCAGCAGCCTGGGACAGCTGAACACTGAAGCTTTCTTT
v_call: TRBV4-3; clone_size: .; cdr3_length: 14; j_call: TRBJ1-5; d_call: .; cdr3_aa: CASSPQVGNQPQHF; cdr3_nt: TGCGCCAGCAGCCCCCAGGTCGGGAATCAGCCCCAGCATTTT
v_call: TRBV6-1; clone_size: .; cdr3_length: 18; j_call: TRBJ1-1; d_call: .; cdr3_aa: CASSEEVGVGGPDTEAFF; cdr3_nt: TGTGCCAGCAGTGAAGAGGTTGGGGTTGGGGGGCCGGACACTGAAGCTTTCTTT
v_call: TRBV7-2; clone_size: .; cdr3_length: 14; j_call: TRBJ1-2; d_call: .; cdr3_aa: CASSFGEANYGYTF; cdr3_nt: TGTGCCAGCAGCTTCGGGGAGGCCAACTATGGCTACACCTTC
v_call: TRBV19; clone_size: once; cdr3_length: 13; j_call: TRBJ2-1; d_call: .; cdr3_aa: CASSISGLNEQFF; cdr3_nt: TGTGCCAGTAGTATTAGCGGTTTAAATGAGCAGTTCTTC
v_call: TRBV18; clone_size: .; cdr3_length: 15; j_call: TRBJ2-7; d_call: TRBD2; cdr3_aa: CASSPRSGATYEQYF; cdr3_nt: TGTGCCAGCTCACCAAGAAGCGGGGCAACCTACGAGCAGTACTTC
v_call: TRBV3-1/TRBV3-2; clone_size: .; cdr3_length: 14; j_call: TRBJ1-2; d_call: .; cdr3_aa: CASSQTDRGGGYTF; cdr3_nt: TGTGCCAGCAGCCAAACGGATCGGGGAGGTGGCTACACCTTC
v_call: TRBV5-5; clone_size: .; cdr3_length: 14; j_call: TRBJ1-2; d_call: .; cdr3_aa: CASSPPTGFNGYTF; cdr3_nt: TGTGCCAGCAGCCCGCCGACAGGTTTTAATGGCTACACCTTC
v_call: TRBV6-5; clone_size: .; cdr3_length: 14; j_call: TRBJ1-4; d_call: .; cdr3_aa: CASSFERGGEKLFF; cdr3_nt: TGTGCCAGCAGTTTTGAGCGAGGCGGCGAAAAACTGTTTTTT
v_call: TRBV15; clone_size: .; cdr3_length: 14; j_call: TRBJ1-3; d_call: TRBD1; cdr3_aa: CATNPGQGGNTIYF; cdr3_nt: TGTGCCACCAACCCGGGACAGGGTGGAAACACCATATATTTT
v_call: TRBV6-5; clone_size: .; cdr3_length: 13; j_call: TRBJ2-3; d_call: .; cdr3_aa: CASSTTGPGGQYF; cdr3_nt: TGTGCCAGCAGCACTACAGGACCCGGAGGGCAGTATTTT
v_call: TRBV12-3/TRBV12-4; clone_size: .; cdr3_length: 12; j_call: TRBJ2-1; d_call: TRBD2; cdr3_aa: CASSFGGNEQFF; cdr3_nt: TGTGCCAGCAGTTTCGGGGGGAATGAGCAGTTCTTC
v_call: TRBV7-3; clone_size: .; cdr3_length: 15; j_call: TRBJ1-5; d_call: .; cdr3_aa: CASRALAEQDQPQHF; cdr3_nt: TGTGCCAGCAGAGCACTAGCCGAGCAGGATCAGCCCCAGCATTTT
v_call: TRBV6-6; clone_size: .; cdr3_length: 12; j_call: TRBJ1-3; d_call: TRBD1; cdr3_aa: CASSQQGNTIYF; cdr3_nt: TGTGCCAGCAGTCAACAGGGGAACACCATATATTTT
v_call: TRBV7-9; clone_size: .; cdr3_length: 12; j_call: TRBJ2-7; d_call: .; cdr3_aa: CASSQQAYEQYF; cdr3_nt: TGTGCCAGCAGCCAACAGGCCTACGAGCAGTACTTC
v_call: TRBV7-8; clone_size: .; cdr3_length: 16; j_call: TRBJ2-7; d_call: TRBD2; cdr3_aa: CASSLRASGGPYEQYF; cdr3_nt: TGTGCCAGCAGCTTACGAGCTAGCGGGGGCCCCTACGAGCAGTACTTC
v_call: TRBV7-3; clone_size: .; cdr3_length: 13; j_call: TRBJ1-2; d_call: .; cdr3_aa: CASSLVEGIGYTF; cdr3_nt: TGTGCCAGCAGCTTAGTTGAGGGAATTGGCTACACCTTC
v_call: TRBV10-3; clone_size: once; cdr3_length: 16; j_call: TRBJ2-3; d_call: TRBD2; cdr3_aa: CAITPGAGGTTDTQYF; cdr3_nt: TGTGCCATCACCCCTGGTGCGGGGGGGACCACAGATACGCAGTATTTT
v_call: TRBV29-1; clone_size: once; cdr3_length: 15; j_call: TRBJ1-1; d_call: .; cdr3_aa: CSVVRSSGMNTEAFF; cdr3_nt: TGCAGCGTTGTAAGGAGTAGTGGGATGAACACTGAAGCTTTCTTT
v_call: TRBV7-9; clone_size: .; cdr3_length: 14; j_call: TRBJ1-5; d_call: TRBD1; cdr3_aa: CASSTDRVDQPQHF; cdr3_nt: TGTGCCAGCTCCACCGACAGGGTTGATCAGCCCCAGCATTTT
v_call: TRBV3-1/TRBV3-2; clone_size: once; cdr3_length: 12; j_call: TRBJ1-1; d_call: .; cdr3_aa: CATWGGGAEAFF; cdr3_nt: TGTGCCACCTGGGGGGGAGGCGCTGAAGCTTTCTTT
v_call: TRBV12-3/TRBV12-4; clone_size: .; cdr3_length: 12; j_call: TRBJ1-1; d_call: .; cdr3_aa: CATDWVNTEAFF; cdr3_nt: TGTGCCACCGACTGGGTGAACACTGAAGCTTTCTTT
v_call: TRBV6-2/TRBV6-3; clone_size: .; cdr3_length: 14; j_call: TRBJ1-5; d_call: .; cdr3_aa: CASSPGQGNQPQHF; cdr3_nt: TGTGCCAGCAGTCCGGGGCAGGGCAATCAGCCCCAGCATTTT
v_call: TRBV10-1; clone_size: .; cdr3_length: 15; j_call: TRBJ2-1; d_call: TRBD2; cdr3_aa: CASSDGVAGAVEQFF; cdr3_nt: TGCGCCAGCAGTGATGGAGTAGCGGGGGCTGTTGAGCAGTTCTTC
v_call: TRBV18; clone_size: few; cdr3_length: 14; j_call: TRBJ1-1; d_call: TRBD1; cdr3_aa: CASEPGQMNTEAFF; cdr3_nt: TGTGCCAGCGAGCCGGGACAGATGAACACTGAAGCTTTCTTT
v_call: TRBV6-5; clone_size: .; cdr3_length: 13; j_call: TRBJ1-2; d_call: .; cdr3_aa: CASSYEAYVGYTF; cdr3_nt: TGTGCCAGCAGTTACGAGGCCTATGTTGGCTACACCTTC
v_call: TRBV6-5; clone_size: .; cdr3_length: 15; j_call: TRBJ1-2; d_call: .; cdr3_aa: CASTKIRSRVDGYTF; cdr3_nt: TGTGCCAGCACCAAGATAAGGTCCAGGGTAGATGGCTACACCTTC
v_call: TRBV7-9; clone_size: .; cdr3_length: 16; j_call: TRBJ2-7; d_call: .; cdr3_aa: CASSVARGTVTYEQYF; cdr3_nt: TGTGCCAGCAGCGTAGCCCGCGGGACAGTCACCTACGAGCAGTACTTC
v_call: TRBV6-2/TRBV6-3; clone_size: .; cdr3_length: 13; j_call: TRBJ1-6; d_call: .; cdr3_aa: CASSYVYNSPLHF; cdr3_nt: TGTGCCAGCAGTTATGTATATAATTCACCCCTCCACTTT
v_call: TRBV3-1/TRBV3-2; clone_size: .; cdr3_length: 13; j_call: TRBJ1-5; d_call: .; cdr3_aa: CASSQGGVQPQHF; cdr3_nt: TGTGCCAGCAGCCAAGGGGGGGTTCAGCCCCAGCATTTT
v_call: TRBV2; clone_size: .; cdr3_length: 17; j_call: TRBJ1-3; d_call: .; cdr3_aa: CASSEFGASRPGNTIYF; cdr3_nt: TGTGCCAGCAGTGAATTCGGGGCCAGCCGCCCTGGAAACACCATATATTTT
v_call: TRBV7-8; clone_size: .; cdr3_length: 11; j_call: TRBJ2-5; d_call: .; cdr3_aa: CASSQQETQYF; cdr3_nt: TGTGCCAGCAGCCAACAAGAGACCCAGTACTTC
v_call: TRBV19; clone_size: once; cdr3_length: 14; j_call: TRBJ1-3; d_call: .; cdr3_aa: CASSVGRSGNTIYF; cdr3_nt: TGTGCCAGTAGTGTGGGACGGTCCGGGAACACCATATATTTT
v_call: TRBV5-5; clone_size: .; cdr3_length: 15; j_call: TRBJ1-2; d_call: .; cdr3_aa: CASSLGPGDQYGYTF; cdr3_nt: TGTGCCAGCAGCTTGGGGCCAGGGGACCAGTATGGCTACACCTTC
v_call: TRBV29-1; clone_size: once; cdr3_length: 14; j_call: TRBJ2-6; d_call: .; cdr3_aa: CSVVGNSGANVLTF; cdr3_nt: TGCAGCGTTGTCGGGAACTCTGGGGCCAACGTCCTGACTTTC
v_call: TRBV19; clone_size: .; cdr3_length: 16; j_call: TRBJ1-1; d_call: TRBD1; cdr3_aa: CASRGGGTVWSTEAFF; cdr3_nt: TGTGCCAGTAGGGGAGGGGGGACAGTGTGGAGCACTGAAGCTTTCTTT
v_call: TRBV7-3; clone_size: .; cdr3_length: 15; j_call: TRBJ1-6; d_call: TRBD1; cdr3_aa: CASSPGTGPNSPLHF; cdr3_nt: TGTGCCAGCAGCCCTGGGACAGGCCCTAATTCACCCCTCCACTTT
v_call: TRBV7-9; clone_size: .; cdr3_length: 15; j_call: TRBJ2-1; d_call: .; cdr3_aa: CASSSPAVSYNEQFF; cdr3_nt: TGTGCCAGCAGCTCTCCGGCGGTCTCCTACAATGAGCAGTTCTTC
v_call: TRBV4-3; clone_size: .; cdr3_length: 17; j_call: TRBJ2-1; d_call: .; cdr3_aa: CASSRSKDGALYNEQFF; cdr3_nt: TGCGCCAGCAGCCGGTCCAAAGACGGGGCGTTATACAATGAGCAGTTCTTC
v_call: TRBV3-1/TRBV3-2; clone_size: .; cdr3_length: 14; j_call: TRBJ1-1; d_call: .; cdr3_aa: CASSQVEGNTEAFF; cdr3_nt: TGTGCCAGCAGCCAAGTGGAGGGAAACACTGAAGCTTTCTTT
v_call: TRBV19; clone_size: few; cdr3_length: 15; j_call: TRBJ2-7; d_call: .; cdr3_aa: CASSISHPGPYEQYF; cdr3_nt: TGTGCCAGTAGTATATCCCACCCAGGGCCCTACGAGCAGTACTTC
v_call: TRBV12-3/TRBV12-4; clone_size: .; cdr3_length: 11; j_call: TRBJ1-5; d_call: .; cdr3_aa: CASSPGWPQHF; cdr3_nt: TGTGCCAGCAGCCCAGGGTGGCCCCAGCATTTT
v_call: TRBV27; clone_size: .; cdr3_length: 13; j_call: TRBJ2-7; d_call: .; cdr3_aa: CASSRWDPYEQYF; cdr3_nt: TGTGCCAGCAGTCGCTGGGATCCCTACGAGCAGTACTTC
v_call: TRBV5-1; clone_size: .; cdr3_length: 13; j_call: TRBJ1-2; d_call: .; cdr3_aa: CASSVAANYGYTF; cdr3_nt: TGCGCCAGCAGCGTGGCAGCTAACTATGGCTACACCTTC
v_call: TRBV20-1; clone_size: .; cdr3_length: 10; j_call: TRBJ2-7; d_call: .; cdr3_aa: CSARMSEQYF; cdr3_nt: TGCAGTGCTAGAATGTCAGAGCAGTACTTC
v_call: TRBV20-1; clone_size: .; cdr3_length: 11; j_call: TRBJ1-3; d_call: .; cdr3_aa: CSATIGNTIYF; cdr3_nt: TGCAGTGCTACTATTGGAAACACCATATATTTT
v_call: TRBV5-1; clone_size: .; cdr3_length: 11; j_call: TRBJ2-5; d_call: .; cdr3_aa: CASSLRETQYF; cdr3_nt: TGCGCCAGCAGCTTGAGGGAGACCCAGTACTTC
v_call: TRBV3-1/TRBV3-2; clone_size: .; cdr3_length: 15; j_call: TRBJ1-6; d_call: TRBD1; cdr3_aa: CASSQKGTGDSPLHF; cdr3_nt: TGTGCCAGCAGCCAAAAGGGGACAGGGGATTCACCCCTCCACTTT